This passage covers 8 T cell receptor delta chains from one sample sequenced in a study of γδ T cells in repeated Plasmodium falciparum infection (dated by TCRdb to about 2021). Vgamma9/Vdelta2+ and Vdelta2-negative gammadelta T cell populations were flow-sorted from peripheral blood mononuclear cells for bulk TCR repertoire analysis. Libraries were made using multiplex PCR. Sequencing was carried out with an Illumina MiSeq. TCRdb called clones from the public reads with CATT, and repeated DNA sequences were later combined into one row. The sample table records 50,000 or so delta-chain clones; around 1.6% of these occur just once. The top ten hold around 8.6% of the sample. The source material was gamma-delta T cells from blood. The receptors originated from a pool of human donors (malaria-infected and uninfected, not separated).

Concerning this clone itself: A read error likely explains why the TCRdb protein, taken from a much larger clone, differs from this DNA's translation at residue 10; the protein shown is translated from the DNA. The V and J genes are TRDV1 and TRDJ1; no firm D call. Since TCRdb gives no J gene, matching the DNA to germline was used here to assign it. The CDR3 spans 19 residues. CDR1 is TSWWSYY, CDR2 QGS, per germline. V lost 1 base, J lost 0 bases, and 21 bases lay in between. CDR3 residues: CALGEREILTVLYTDKLIF. The CDR3 DNA reads as TGTGCTCTTGGGGAACGGGAGATTCTCACGGTGTTGTACACCGATAAACTCATCTTT.

On this clone: With a far larger clone one base away, a read error is the likely cause. Other DNA sequences in the same sample also yield this CDR3. The rearrangement joins TRDV1 to TRDJ1, with D unclear. As TCRdb names no J gene, one was assigned here on the basis of a DNA match to germline. Germline V gene data show CDR1 as TSWWSYY and CDR2 as QGS. This CDR3 comprises 16 residues. The V end lost 3 bases, the J end lost 0 bases, and 14 bases lay between the germline ends. The CDR3 region has the DNA TGTGCTCTTGGGGACCCATTGACCGGGTACACCGATAAACTCATCTTT. Its protein is CALGDPLTGYTDKLIF.

Details on this clone: It may be a read error: a sequence one base away is much more abundant. The chain has TRDV1 and TRDJ1; 9 nucleotides align to TRDD3. In the absence of a J gene in TCRdb, the DNA was matched to germline to assign it here. Per the germline V gene, CDR1 is TSWWSYY and CDR2 is QGS. CDR3 size: 21 residues. The CDR3 DNA reads TGTGCTCTTGTCCCAAAGGCCTTCCCCCAACTGGGGGACAGATACACCGACAAACTCATCTTT. It codes for CALVPKAFPQLGDRYTDKLIF.

This clone is medium-sized within its sample. It is unclear where the CDR3 begins or ends on the DNA, so no DNA is shown, and the CDR3 is as TCRdb lists it. The sample holds other DNA sequences that translate to the same CDR3. This chain joins TRDV3 and TRDJ1; TRDD3 is the table's D call and was not checked against the DNA. The CDR3 region is 13 residues in length, termini included. The germline gives CDR1 TVYSNPD, CDR2 GDNSRS (reference sequence). CDR3 sequence: CAFGALGDTRLIF.

This clone was recorded many times. This sequence may be a read error, since a much larger clone differs from it by one base. This sequence joins TRDV3 and TRDJ1; 7 bases are a match to TRDD3. The J segment lost 2 bases and the V segment lost 4 bases, leaving 10 bases of the junction unmatched. Germline assignment: CDR1 TVYSNPD and CDR2 GDNSRS (reference sequence). CDR3 size: 14 residues. The CDR3 sequence is CAYRLGGRTDKLIF. The CDR3 bases are TGTGCCTATCGCCTGGGGGGTCGAACCGATAAACTCATCTTT.

This clone turned up a few times. Since a much larger clone is just one base distant, this may be a read error. The sample holds other DNA sequences that translate to the same CDR3. The chain joins TRDV1 to TRDJ1; 13 nucleotides agree with TRDD3. TCRdb offers no J gene call, so here the DNA was matched to germline to obtain one. This CDR3 has 23 residues. Per germline, CDR1 TSWWSYY and CDR2 QGS. For the CDR3, the DNA is TGTGCTCTAGGGGAAATTGGGCGAACTTCCTCTTCATACTGGGGGATACGTACCGATAAACTCATCTTT. Amino acids: CALGEIGRTSSSYWGIRTDKLIF.

This clone was counted at least ten times. This DNA translates differently at residue 7 from the TCRdb protein, which is that of a much larger clone; a read error is likely, and the protein shown is the DNA's own translation. The CDR3, as DNA: TGTGCTCTTGGGGAACCGGGATGGACAAACACCGATAAACTCATCTTT. Encoded protein: CALGEPGWTNTDKLIF. V and J are TRDV1 and TRDJ1; TRDD3 might be the D (5 bases). The germline V gene has CDR1 TSWWSYY and CDR2 QGS. The V end was cut by 1 base, the J end by 0 bases, with 12 bases between. There are 16 residues in the CDR3.

By share, this clone counts as medium-sized. The chain couples TRDV1 to TRDJ1, with 9 bases lining up with TRDD3. From germline, CDR1 is TSWWSYY and CDR2 QGS. This CDR3 has 20 amino acids. Unmatched junction bases numbered 18, after V lost 2 bases and J lost 2 bases. This CDR3 is CALGECLTTTGGPDTDKLIF. The CDR3 bases are TGTGCTCTTGGGGAATGTCTTACCACGACTGGGGGACCTGATACCGATAAACTCATCTTT.